A single sample gave rise to the 15 T cell receptor beta chains below, sequenced in a study of T cell repertoires in cytomegalovirus infection. TCRdb reprocessed the reads with MiXCR, giving one entry per CDR3 protein. The sample yields around 310,000 distinct CDR3 sequences, roughly 16% seen once. Sequencing was performed on PBMCs. All receptors derive from a human donor in good health (CMV status not recorded). Some clones in this sample may be carry-over from other donors' samples.

This clonotype was recorded at least ten times. The rearrangement joins TRBV7-2 to TRBJ1-2, with D hard to call. Trimming took 0 bases from V and 0 from J, leaving 8 bases between them. Germline V gene sequence: CDR1 SGHTA, CDR2 FQGNSA. The CDR3 length is 15 residues. The CDR3 DNA follows: TGTGCCAGCAGCTTAGCGCAGAACCCTAACTATGGCTACACCTTC. The encoded protein is CASSLAQNPNYGYTF.

This rearrangement joins TRBV7-9 to TRBJ2-7, with D possibly matching TRBD2 (7 bases). In germline, CDR1 is SEHNR, CDR2 FQNEAQ (reference sequence). CDR3 length: 15 amino acids. Deletions cut 5 bases from V and 2 bases from J, with 16 bases between. CDR3 amino acids: CASSAPGGATYEQYF. Written as DNA, the CDR3 is TGTGCCAGCAGCGCCCCGGGGGGCGCGACCTACGAGCAGTACTTC.

This clonotype was observed at least ten times. The V gene is TRBV7-8, the J gene TRBJ2-3; 8 bases fit TRBD2. The J segment lost 3 bases and the V segment lost 0 bases, leaving 5 bases of the junction unmatched. CDR3 length equals 16 residues. In germline, CDR1 is SGHVS, CDR2 FQNEAQ. The CDR3 nucleotides are TGTGCCAGCAGCTTAGCCCGTAGCGGGATGACAGATACGCAGTATTTT. Its translation is CASSLARSGMTDTQYF.

This sequence joins TRBV7-2 and TRBJ2-5; D possibly corresponds to TRBD2 (5 bases). The ends were cut back, 5 bases at V and 5 bases at J, with 9 bases in the middle. The germline V gene encodes CDR1 SGHTA and CDR2 FQGNSA. This CDR3 has 12 amino acids. CDR3 sequence: CASSQGLETQYF. CDR3 nucleotides: TGTGCCAGCAGCCAAGGACTGGAGACCCAGTACTTC.

This rearrangement joins TRBV20-1 to TRBJ1-2; 10 positions match TRBD1. Germline loops: CDR1 DFQATT, CDR2 SNEGSKA (reference sequence). With 5 bases clipped from V and 2 bases from J, the junction kept 2 bases outside the gene matches. CDR3 length: 13 residues. CDR3 sequence reads: CSASTGGNYGYTF. The CDR3, as DNA: TGCAGTGCTTCGACAGGGGGCAACTATGGCTACACCTTC.

CDR3 in DNA: TGTGCCAGCACCCGCGGAGGGAATCAGCCCCAGCATTTT. Translation gives CASTRGGNQPQHF. The chain couples TRBV28 to TRBJ1-5; unclear D gene. With 7 bases removed from V and 4 bases from J, the gap between germline ends came to 11 bases. The CDR3 covers 13 residues. CDR1 MDHEN and CDR2 SYDVKM come from the germline V gene.

In this sample, this clonotype turned up a few times. This sequence joins TRBV7-2 and TRBJ2-7; TRBD1 agrees at 8 bases. Per germline, CDR1 SGHTA and CDR2 FQGNSA. This CDR3 contains 15 residues. V lost 1 base to trimming and J lost 5 bases; unmatched junction nucleotides: 7. The CDR3 spells CASSLGQGASHEQYF. In DNA, the CDR3 is TGTGCCAGCAGCTTAGGGCAGGGGGCGTCCCACGAGCAGTACTTC.

This clonotype appeared many times. This chain connects TRBV7-2 to TRBJ1-1; D possibly corresponds to TRBD1 (6 bases). Germline V gene sequence: CDR1 SGHTA, CDR2 FQGNSA. With 1 base removed from V and 1 base from J, the gap between germline ends came to 7 bases. This CDR3 is 14 amino acids long. The CDR3 spells CASSLGTANTEAFF. The CDR3 DNA reads TGTGCCAGCAGCTTAGGGACAGCGAACACTGAAGCTTTCTTT.

This clonotype showed up just a few times. The chain has TRBV28 and TRBJ1-1, with TRBD1 as a possible D gene (5 bases). CDR1 is MDHEN, CDR2 SYDVKM, per germline. This CDR3 region has 15 residues. The germline V and J ends were trimmed by 2 bases and 0 bases, with 10 bases remaining between them. CDR3 in amino acids: CASSLGGLMNTEAFF. The CDR3 region has the DNA TGTGCCAGCAGTTTAGGGGGTCTTATGAACACTGAAGCTTTCTTT. Full variable domain (remainder filled in from reference TRBV28 and TRBJ1-1): DVKVTQSSRYLVKRTGEKVFLECVQDMDHENMFWYRQDPGLGLRLIYFSYDVKMKEKGDIPEGYSVSREKKERFSLILESASTNQTSMYLCASSLGGLMNTEAFFGQGTRLTVV.

The V gene is TRBV6-6, the J gene TRBJ2-7; 9 bases are a match to TRBD1. The CDR3 has 15 residues. From germline, CDR1 is MNHNY and CDR2 SVGAGI (reference sequence). Trimming cost V 6 bases and J 0 bases; bases outside gene matches: 6. The CDR3 protein is CASRAGTGSSYEQYF. As DNA, the CDR3 is TGTGCCAGCAGGGCCGGGACAGGGTCCTCCTACGAGCAGTACTTC.

This clonotype occurred a few times. The DNA of the CDR3 is TGCAGTGCTAGCTGGTTGAGGGGTTTTCAGGATTACAATGAGCAGTTCTTC. It specifies CSASWLRGFQDYNEQFF. The V and J genes are TRBV20-1 and TRBJ2-1, with D tentatively TRBD1 or TRBD2 (5 bases each). CDR3 length equals 17 residues. Germline V gives CDR1 DFQATT, CDR2 SNEGSKA (reference sequence). V lost 3 bases to trimming and J lost 4 bases, with 22 bases between them.

This clonotype was counted at least ten times. The rearrangement links TRBV20-1 to TRBJ1-2; no clear D. Per the germline V gene, CDR1 is DFQATT and CDR2 is SNEGSKA (reference sequence). There are 11 residues in the CDR3. V lost 3 bases and J lost 7, with 9 bases in between. In nucleotides, the CDR3 is TGCAGTGCTAGCCCACGAAGTGGCTACACCTTC. Its protein is CSASPRSGYTF.

This clonotype came up many times. This chain connects TRBV4-1 to TRBJ2-6; 9 bases align to TRBD1. The CDR3 spans 18 residues. Germline trimming cut 4 bases from V and 3 bases from J; bases unmatched to any gene: 10. Germline assignment: CDR1 MGHRA and CDR2 YSYEKL. The CDR3 DNA reads as TGCGCCAGCAGCCGCGCCTCGACAGGGGGATTTGGGGCCAACGTCCTGACTTTC. Translated: CASSRASTGGFGANVLTF.

This clonotype has only a few counts. V and J are TRBV19 and TRBJ1-1, with D possibly matching TRBD1 (5 bases). The germline CDR1 and CDR2 sequences are LNHDA and SQIVND (reference sequence). Trimming pared 3 bases from V and 0 bases from J, leaving 8 bases between. The CDR3 runs 14 residues. The CDR3, as DNA: TGTGCCAGTAGTATGGGGGTTCTGAACACTGAAGCTTTCTTT. It codes for CASSMGVLNTEAFF. Full variable domain (remainder filled in from reference TRBV19 and TRBJ1-1): DGGITQSPKYLFRKEGQNVTLSCEQNLNHDAMYWYRQDPGQGLRLIYYSQIVNDFQKGDIAEGYSVSREKKESFPLTVTSAQKNPTAFYLCASSMGVLNTEAFFGQGTRLTVV.

This chain joins TRBV5-4 and TRBJ2-2; D may be TRBD2 (5 bases). Looked up from germline, CDR1 is SGHNT and CDR2 is YYREEE (reference sequence). The CDR3 extends over 15 amino acids. Trimming took 3 bases from V and 2 from J, leaving 11 bases between them. The CDR3 loop reads CASSSITSNTGELFF. CDR3 coding DNA: TGTGCCAGCAGCTCAATTACTAGTAACACCGGGGAGCTGTTTTTT.